This T cell receptor beta chain was captured in a study of OX40 agonist ivuxolimab in advanced cancers. The wider study: Patients received ivuxolimab, an intravenous treatment, every 2 weeks at 0.01 to 10 mg/kg.

With respect to this clone: Its specificity is not known.

CDR1 is MNHEY, CDR2 SMNVEV, per germline (reference sequence). The CDR3 totals 22 residues. J lost 2 bases, V lost 4 bases, and 25 bases had no gene match. General study findings and limits: In the 0.1 to 3.0 mg/kg range, CD4+ and CD8+ blood T cells had expanded clonally by week 6.

Repertoires were generated with immunoSEQ multiplex PCR, while TCRdb's copy carries only in-frame clones and drops some. The sample lists approximately 87,000 clones, more than 90% seen once, with around 3.3% in the top ten. Specimen: CD4+ or CD8+ T cells sorted from blood, collected in a trial of the OX40 agonist ivuxolimab. The chain couples TRBV27 to TRBJ2-7, with 11 bases identical to TRBD2. This TCR came from an adult with an advanced solid tumor such as melanoma, head and neck, liver or kidney cancer. CDR3 bases: TGTGCCAGCAGTTCAAATAAAGGCTCCGGGACTAGCGGATCCTTACCCGCCTACGAGCAGTACTTC. This sequence encodes CASSSNKGSGTSGSLPAYEQYF.